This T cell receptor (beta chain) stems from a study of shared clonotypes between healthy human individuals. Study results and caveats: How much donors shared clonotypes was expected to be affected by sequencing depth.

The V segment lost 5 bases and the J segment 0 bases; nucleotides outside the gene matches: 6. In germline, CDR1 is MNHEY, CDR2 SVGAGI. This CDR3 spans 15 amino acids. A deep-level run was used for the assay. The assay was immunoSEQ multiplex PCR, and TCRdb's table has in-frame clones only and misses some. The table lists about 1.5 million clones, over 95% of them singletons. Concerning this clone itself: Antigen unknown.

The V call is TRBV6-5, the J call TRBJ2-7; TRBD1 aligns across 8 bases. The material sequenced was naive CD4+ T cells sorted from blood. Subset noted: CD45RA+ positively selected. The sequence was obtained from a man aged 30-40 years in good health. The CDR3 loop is CASSPDRDRSYEQYF. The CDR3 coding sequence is TGTGCCAGCAGTCCGGACAGGGATCGCTCCTACGAGCAGTACTTC.